Listed below are T cell receptor beta chains from one sample, sequenced in a study of PD-L1 blockade in urothelial cancer. The method was immunoSEQ multiplex PCR; TCRdb's version includes in-frame clones alone and lacks a portion of them. The sample lists 100,000 to 150,000 clones; about four fifths were seen once. The material was PBMCs, obtained around atezolizumab (anti-PD-L1) treatment. The receptors stem from a man aged 50-60 years with urothelial cancer. Each CDR3 is given with its conserved first and last residue. A D gene is named only where the DNA matches it firmly. Not all rows give a size; the values are once, few, many and, for expanded clones, a class.

j_call d_call clone_size cdr3_length v_call cdr3_nt cdr3_aa
TRBJ1-1 - - 10 TRBV2 TGTGCCAGCAACAACGCTGAAGCTTTCTTT CASNNAEAFF
TRBJ1-2 - once 16 TRBV27 TGTGCCAGCAGTTTGCGGGGTGAGGGTCCGAGCTATGGCTACACCTTC CASSLRGEGPSYGYTF
TRBJ1-5 - - 20 TRBV21-1 TGTGCCAGCAGCAAAGTGGGTCGGACAGGGGGCGCCTGCGGCAATCAGCCCCAGCATTTT CASSKVGRTGGACGNQPQHF
TRBJ1-2 - - 15 TRBV28 TGTGCCAGCAGTTTAGGAGGGCTTTTGGGTTTAGGCTACACCTTC CASSLGGLLGLGYTF
TRBJ2-1 TRBD1 - 17 TRBV7-9 TGTGCCAGCAGCTCCCTGGTCGCCCGACAGGGGTATGGTGAGCAGTTCTTC CASSSLVARQGYGEQFF
TRBJ2-1 TRBD2 - 15 TRBV9 TGTGCCAGCAGCATTCTAGCGGGCTCCTACAATGAGCAGTTCTTC CASSILAGSYNEQFF
TRBJ2-5 TRBD1 - 16 TRBV14 TGTGCCAGCAGCCAACCCTCGGACAGGGCCAAAGGGACCCAGTACTTC CASSQPSDRAKGTQYF
TRBJ2-1 TRBD2 once 18 TRBV7-3 TGTGCCAGCAGCACCCTCGGGACTAGCGGGAGAGGGTACAATGAGCAGTTCTTC CASSTLGTSGRGYNEQFF
TRBJ2-5 TRBD2 - 17 TRBV7-7 TGTGCTAGCAGCGCCACTTCGCGACTAGCGGGGCAAGAGACCCAGTACTTC CASSATSRLAGQETQYF
TRBJ2-2 TRBD1 - 14 TRBV5-1 TGCGCCAGCAGCCAGACAGGGCTCACCGGGGAGCTGTTTTTT CASSQTGLTGELFF
TRBJ1-6 TRBD1 - 14 TRBV19 TGTGCCACTCGGACAGGGCTCTATAATTCACCCCTCCACTTT CATRTGLYNSPLHF
TRBJ2-5 - - 16 TRBV5-1 TGCGCCAGCAGCTTCAACCCCGGGACACCCACGGAGACCCAGTACTTC CASSFNPGTPTETQYF
TRBJ2-5 - - 14 TRBV11-3 TGTGCCAGCAGCTTAGGGGGGCAAGCAGAGACCCAGTACTTC CASSLGGQAETQYF
TRBJ2-1 - - 14 TRBV4-2 TGTGCCAGCAGCCAAGCCGGAGGAGGGAATGAGCAGTTCTTC CASSQAGGGNEQFF
TRBJ1-4 TRBD1 - 15 TRBV6-1 TGTGCCAGCAGGACCCCCGGGACAGCGAATGAAAAACTGTTTTTT CASRTPGTANEKLFF